This T cell receptor beta chain was retrieved from a study of molecular identifiers for immune sequencing clone quantification. The CDR3 is 17 residues long. Trimming left V 2 bases short and J 1 base short, with 16 bases between. Per germline, CDR1 LGHNT and CDR2 FRNRAP. The sample holds many counts of this clonotype. Bulk libraries came from a prior protocol with listed TCR primers. One entry per CDR3 protein results from TCRdb running MiXCR on the PCR reads. The repertoire holds around 43,000 distinct CDR3 sequences, with under 25% as singletons. The sorting of naive CD8 T cells used the CD8+CD4-CCR7+CD45RA+ phenotype.

Sequencing used naive CD8+ T cells from blood, with Jurkat cell RNA spiked in. Documented subset: FACS-sorted CD8+CD4-CCR7+CD45RA+ naive T cells. The chain carries TRBV12-5 and TRBJ2-3, with D possibly being TRBD1 (6 bases). The receptor was derived from a human donor in good health. Some libraries in this study had Jurkat cell RNA spiked in. In DNA form, the CDR3 reads TGTGCTAGTGGTTTGAGCAGGGGCACTTTCCGCACAGATACGCAGTATTTT. Its protein is CASGLSRGTFRTDTQYF.